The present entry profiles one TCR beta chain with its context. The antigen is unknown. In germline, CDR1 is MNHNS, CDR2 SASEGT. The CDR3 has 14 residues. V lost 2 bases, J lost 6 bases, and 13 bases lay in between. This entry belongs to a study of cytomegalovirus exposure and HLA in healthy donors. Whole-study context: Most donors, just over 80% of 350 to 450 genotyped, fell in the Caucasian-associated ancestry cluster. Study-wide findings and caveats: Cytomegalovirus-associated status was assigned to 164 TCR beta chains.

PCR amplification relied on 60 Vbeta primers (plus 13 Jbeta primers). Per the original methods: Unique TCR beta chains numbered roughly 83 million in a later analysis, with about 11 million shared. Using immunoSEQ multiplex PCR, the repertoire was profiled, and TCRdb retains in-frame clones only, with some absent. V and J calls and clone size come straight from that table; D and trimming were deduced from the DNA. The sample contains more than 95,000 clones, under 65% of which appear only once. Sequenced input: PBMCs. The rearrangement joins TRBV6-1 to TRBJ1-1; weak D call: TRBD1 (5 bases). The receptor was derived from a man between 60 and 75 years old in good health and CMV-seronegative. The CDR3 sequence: CASSEPGGRAEAFF. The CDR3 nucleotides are TGTGCCAGCAGTGAACCCGGGGGGAGGGCTGAAGCTTTCTTT.